These T cell receptor beta chains were read from a single sample in a study of control samples from healthy donors and cancer patients. Data came from immunoSEQ multiplex PCR; TCRdb stores just in-frame clones and leaves some out. This repertoire shows around 150,000 clones, 85% to 90% found once; its top ten account for about 12%. Sequencing was carried out using blood. These receptor sequences come from a man aged 25 to 40 in good health. The CDR3 runs from the conserved cysteine through the conserved F or W. Fields, in order: V gene, clone size, D gene, J gene, CDR3 protein, CDR3 DNA. D genes are given only for firm matches. Clone size is given for some rows only: seen once, a few or many times, or a class if the clone is expanded.

v_call: TRBV27
clone_size: -
d_call: TRBD1
j_call: TRBJ2-7
cdr3_aa: CASSLEGQGYYEQYF
cdr3_nt: TGTGCCAGCAGTTTAGAGGGACAGGGCTACTACGAGCAGTACTTC

v_call: TRBV4-1
clone_size: once
d_call: -
j_call: TRBJ2-7
cdr3_aa: CASSHESNQEQYF
cdr3_nt: TGCGCCAGCTCCCATGAATCGAACCAAGAGCAGTACTTC

v_call: TRBV19
clone_size: -
d_call: TRBD2
j_call: TRBJ2-1
cdr3_aa: CASSEGRGGPYNEQFF
cdr3_nt: TGTGCCAGTTCGGAGGGCCGGGGGGGTCCCTACAATGAGCAGTTCTTC

v_call: TRBV30
clone_size: -
d_call: -
j_call: TRBJ2-1
cdr3_aa: CAWSRAGREFF
cdr3_nt: TGTGCCTGGAGCCGAGCGGGCCGGGAGTTCTTC

v_call: TRBV27
clone_size: -
d_call: -
j_call: TRBJ1-1
cdr3_aa: CASTRSSGTEAFF
cdr3_nt: TGTGCCAGCACTCGAAGCTCCGGGACTGAAGCTTTCTTT

v_call: TRBV6-5
clone_size: few
d_call: TRBD1
j_call: TRBJ1-4
cdr3_aa: CASQGQGYEKLFF
cdr3_nt: TGTGCCAGCCAAGGACAGGGGTATGAAAAACTGTTTTTT

v_call: TRBV27
clone_size: -
d_call: TRBD1
j_call: TRBJ1-2
cdr3_aa: CASSSGTDYGYTF
cdr3_nt: TGTGCCAGCAGCTCCGGGACAGACTATGGCTACACCTTC

v_call: TRBV5-5
clone_size: -
d_call: -
j_call: TRBJ2-7
cdr3_aa: CASSLLQASSYEQYF
cdr3_nt: TGTGCCAGCAGCTTGTTACAGGCGAGCTCCTACGAGCAGTACTTC

v_call: TRBV29-1
clone_size: -
d_call: -
j_call: TRBJ1-5
cdr3_aa: CSVWGGLNQPQHF
cdr3_nt: TGCAGCGTCTGGGGAGGTTTGAATCAGCCCCAGCATTTT

v_call: TRBV12-3/TRBV12-4
clone_size: -
d_call: TRBD1
j_call: TRBJ1-1
cdr3_aa: CASSQGAKTEAFF
cdr3_nt: TGTGCCAGCAGTCAGGGGGCGAAGACTGAAGCTTTCTTT

v_call: TRBV3-1/TRBV3-2
clone_size: -
d_call: TRBD1
j_call: TRBJ1-1
cdr3_aa: CASSPRGRGAFF
cdr3_nt: TGTGCCAGCAGCCCTAGGGGGCGCGGGGCTTTCTTT

v_call: TRBV6-5
clone_size: few
d_call: TRBD1
j_call: TRBJ1-5
cdr3_aa: CASFGTGSGQPQHF
cdr3_nt: TGTGCCAGCTTCGGGACAGGGTCGGGTCAGCCCCAGCATTTT

v_call: TRBV24-1
clone_size: -
d_call: -
j_call: TRBJ2-5
cdr3_aa: CATSLGGPPETQYF
cdr3_nt: TGTGCCACCAGTCTAGGGGGGCCCCCAGAGACCCAGTACTTC

v_call: TRBV28
clone_size: -
d_call: TRBD2
j_call: TRBJ2-1
cdr3_aa: CASSPGTSEYNEQFF
cdr3_nt: TGTGCCAGCAGTCCCGGGACTAGCGAGTACAATGAGCAGTTCTTC

v_call: TRBV3-1/TRBV3-2
clone_size: -
d_call: -
j_call: TRBJ2-5
cdr3_aa: CASSQLGGYQETQYF
cdr3_nt: TGTGCCAGCAGCCAATTAGGGGGGTACCAAGAGACCCAGTACTTC

v_call: TRBV27
clone_size: -
d_call: -
j_call: TRBJ2-7
cdr3_aa: CASSLRGSYEQYF
cdr3_nt: TGTGCCAGCAGTTTAAGGGGTTCCTACGAGCAGTACTTC

v_call: TRBV2
clone_size: once
d_call: TRBD1
j_call: TRBJ1-2
cdr3_aa: CARTGVGDGYTF
cdr3_nt: TGTGCCAGGACAGGGGTTGGGGATGGCTACACCTTC

v_call: TRBV12-3/TRBV12-4
clone_size: few
d_call: -
j_call: TRBJ2-1
cdr3_aa: CASTQLNEQFF
cdr3_nt: TGTGCCAGCACCCAGCTCAATGAGCAGTTCTTC

v_call: TRBV4-2
clone_size: -
d_call: TRBD2
j_call: TRBJ2-4
cdr3_aa: CASSQSERGGTKNIQYF
cdr3_nt: TGTGCCAGCAGCCAATCTGAGCGGGGGGGTACCAAAAACATTCAGTACTTC

v_call: TRBV3-1/TRBV3-2
clone_size: -
d_call: TRBD1
j_call: TRBJ1-6
cdr3_aa: CASSHRGLNSPLHF
cdr3_nt: TGTGCCAGCAGCCACAGGGGGCTTAATTCACCCCTCCACTTT

v_call: TRBV24-1
clone_size: -
d_call: TRBD1
j_call: TRBJ2-1
cdr3_aa: CATSDGPGTVGEQFF
cdr3_nt: TGTGCCACCAGTGACGGCCCCGGGACAGTTGGAGAGCAGTTCTTC

v_call: TRBV28
clone_size: -
d_call: -
j_call: TRBJ1-5
cdr3_aa: CASSLFGEPQHF
cdr3_nt: TGTGCCAGCAGTTTATTCGGTGAGCCCCAGCATTTT

v_call: TRBV4-2
clone_size: once
d_call: -
j_call: TRBJ2-1
cdr3_aa: CASSPDSIATSSYNEQFF
cdr3_nt: TGTGCCAGCAGCCCGGACTCCATAGCGACAAGCTCCTACAATGAGCAGTTCTTC

v_call: TRBV19
clone_size: few
d_call: -
j_call: TRBJ1-1
cdr3_aa: CASSSDSRRPEAFF
cdr3_nt: TGTGCCAGTAGTTCTGACAGTCGGAGGCCTGAAGCTTTCTTT

v_call: TRBV2
clone_size: -
d_call: -
j_call: TRBJ2-1
cdr3_aa: CASTGILSSYNEQFF
cdr3_nt: TGTGCCAGTACCGGGATCCTAAGCTCCTACAATGAGCAGTTCTTC

v_call: TRBV3-1/TRBV3-2
clone_size: -
d_call: TRBD2
j_call: TRBJ2-3
cdr3_aa: CASRGGLVSEDTQYF
cdr3_nt: TGTGCCAGCAGAGGGGGACTAGTTTCGGAGGATACGCAGTATTTT

v_call: TRBV5-8
clone_size: -
d_call: -
j_call: TRBJ2-1
cdr3_aa: CASSLTSRFF
cdr3_nt: TGTGCCAGCAGCTTAACTAGCAGGTTCTTC

v_call: TRBV28
clone_size: -
d_call: TRBD1
j_call: TRBJ2-5
cdr3_aa: CASTVNGDRGFYGTQYF
cdr3_nt: TGTGCCAGCACCGTGAACGGGGACAGGGGGTTCTATGGGACCCAGTACTTC